This is a list of T cell receptor beta chains from one sample in a study of blood T cell repertoires in COVID-19. Here immunoSEQ multiplex PCR was the method, and the copy in TCRdb shows in-frame clones only, minus some. This table holds about 270,000 clones, 85% to 95% found once. The source material was PBMCs or T cells enriched from blood (not recorded which). The receptors derive from a man in his forties who had been exposed to COVID-19. Each CDR3 is given without its conserved first and last residue. A D gene is named only where the DNA matches it firmly.

j_call v_call d_call cdr3_aa
TRBJ2-2 TRBV6-5 - ASIVHRGQTGELF
TRBJ1-3 TRBV10-3 - AISESSIPRSSGNTIY
TRBJ1-1 TRBV24-1 - ATSVRGTAF
TRBJ1-5 TRBV28 TRBD1 ASSLLSLQGPNQPQH
TRBJ1-4 TRBV5-4 - ASSPEGARDEKLF
TRBJ1-5 TRBV10-3 TRBD1 ATTGTGDNQPQH
TRBJ2-1 TRBV7-9 TRBD2 ASSEPPAPSGSIKF
TRBJ1-1 TRBV10-3 - AISPDWHTEAF
TRBJ2-7 TRBV7-2 TRBD2 ASSLGFSGSFYEQY
TRBJ2-2 TRBV9 - ASSVGSARELF
TRBJ2-2 TRBV19 TRBD1 ASTGTGLAGELF
TRBJ2-2 TRBV5-6 - ASSRGSGELF
TRBJ2-7 TRBV5-4 TRBD2 ASSLASGYEQY
TRBJ2-1 TRBV2 TRBD2 ASRIAGGRRNEQF
TRBJ2-2 TRBV25-1 TRBD2 ASRTSGPGELF
TRBJ2-2 TRBV15 - ATSNPTRRKDGELF
TRBJ2-7 TRBV11-3 TRBD2 ASSRGGERESCRRWY
TRBJ2-7 TRBV13 TRBD2 ASSSGTTYEQY
TRBJ1-1 TRBV5-1 - ASSLDAGVGNTEAF
TRBJ1-1 TRBV11-2 - ASSLRGDTEAF
TRBJ2-7 TRBV19 TRBD2 ASSTGTSGHYEQY
TRBJ1-4 TRBV10-1 - ASSESGGADEKLF
TRBJ2-2 TRBV28 - ASSFYGDSGELF
TRBJ1-1 TRBV12-1 - ASSPRRGITEAF
TRBJ2-7 TRBV6-5 - ASSYTGQLYEQY
TRBJ2-2 TRBV7-9 - ASSLRPVLGELF
TRBJ1-2 TRBV28 - ASSLRGRDYYGYT
TRBJ2-7 TRBV11-3 - ASSVNQGEQY